Listed here are 21 T cell receptor beta chains from one sample, sequenced in a study of blood T cell repertoires in COVID-19. TCRdb keeps only in-frame clones here, not all; method: immunoSEQ multiplex PCR. The sample contains around 130,000 clones, roughly 85% of which appear only once. The sequenced sample consisted of peripheral blood. These receptor sequences come from a man aged 50 or older with acute or convalescent COVID-19.

The chain couples TRBV7-3 to TRBJ2-1; 11 positions agree with TRBD2. The trim removed 5 bases at V and 4 bases at J, leaving 4 bases unmatched. In germline, CDR1 is SGHTA, CDR2 FQGTGA. This CDR3 comprises 15 residues. Here the CDR3 reads CASSLGLAGYNEQFF. DNA for the CDR3: TGTGCCAGCAGCCTTGGACTAGCGGGTTACAATGAGCAGTTCTTC. Supplemented by reference TRBV7-3 and TRBJ2-1, the full variable domain reads GAGVSQTPSNKVTEKGKYVELRCDPISGHTALYWYRQSLGQGPEFLIYFQGTGAADDSGLPNDRFFAVRPEGSVSTLKIQRTERGDSAVYLCASSLGLAGYNEQFFGPGTRLTVL.

This sequence joins TRBV13 and TRBJ1-6; D unresolved. Per the germline V gene, CDR1 is PRHDT and CDR2 is FYEKMQ (reference sequence). There are 14 residues in the CDR3. V was cut by 4 bases and J by 7 bases, with 11 bases left in between. CDR3 protein: CASSYRTSNSPLHF. The CDR3 DNA follows: TGTGCCAGCAGCTATCGGACTAGCAATTCACCCCTCCACTTT.

The chain is built from TRBV5-6 and TRBJ1-5, with no clear D. The V end was cut by 5 bases, the J end by 1 base, with 16 bases between. Germline CDR1 reads SGHDT; CDR2 reads YYEEEE. The CDR3 is made up of 16 amino acids. The CDR3: CASSRRYGGSNQPQHF. The CDR3 DNA reads TGTGCCAGCAGTCGGCGGTATGGCGGGAGCAATCAGCCCCAGCATTTT.

This rearrangement joins TRBV7-2 to TRBJ2-7, with 7 bases fitting TRBD2. There are 16 residues in the CDR3. The V gene end was trimmed by 1 base and the J gene end by 2 bases; junction bases not matched to a gene: 8. Germline loops: CDR1 SGHTA, CDR2 FQGNSA. The CDR3 loop reads CASSLEMSSGTYEQYF. CDR3 nucleotide sequence: TGTGCCAGCAGCTTAGAAATGTCTAGCGGTACCTACGAGCAGTACTTC. Variable domain in full (rest from reference TRBV7-2 and TRBJ2-7): GAGVSQSPSNKVTEKGKDVELRCDPISGHTALYWYRQSLGQGLEFLIYFQGNSAPDKSGLPSDRFSAERTGGSVSTLTIQRTQQEDSAVYLCASSLEMSSGTYEQYFGPGTRLTVT.

This rearrangement joins TRBV25-1 to TRBJ1-5; possibly TRBD1 for D (6 bases). Germline V lookup: CDR1 MGHDK, CDR2 SYGVNS. The V end lost 4 bases, the J end lost 2 bases, and 15 bases lay between the germline ends. The CDR3 contains 16 residues. This CDR3 is CASSGGQLWGNQPQHF. CDR3 coding DNA: TGTGCCAGCAGTGGAGGACAGTTGTGGGGCAATCAGCCCCAGCATTTT.

The chain recombines TRBV3-1 (or the pseudogene TRBV3-2) with TRBJ2-7; 8 bases agree with TRBD1. V was pared by 2 bases and J by 3 bases, with 6 bases of the junction left unmatched. Germline CDR1 is LGHDT and CDR2 is YNNKEL (reference sequence). The CDR3 extends over 15 amino acids. CDR3 protein: CASSQMAGGFYEQYF. CDR3 nucleotides: TGTGCCAGCAGCCAAATGGCAGGGGGCTTCTACGAGCAGTACTTC.

The V and J genes are TRBV29-1 and TRBJ1-2, with 8 positions matching TRBD1. The ends lost 3 bases at V and 2 bases at J; junction bases unmatched: 2. The CDR3 is 13 amino acids. Germline CDR1 SQVTM, CDR2 ANQGSEA. The CDR3 coding sequence is TGCAGCGTTGAGGACAGGGTGAACTATGGCTACACCTTC. This sequence encodes CSVEDRVNYGYTF. The full variable domain, in which reference TRBV29-1 and TRBJ1-2 provide the parts outside the CDR3, is SAVISQKPSRDICQRGTSLTIQCQVDSQVTMMFWYRQQPGQSLTLIATANQGSEATYESGFVIDKFPISRPNLTFSTLTVSNMSPEDSSIYLCSVEDRVNYGYTFGSGTRLTVV.

The chain recombines TRBV7-2 with TRBJ1-5; TRBD1 agrees at 8 bases. The J segment lost 0 bases and the V segment lost 4 bases, leaving 5 bases of the junction unmatched. Germline assignment: CDR1 SGHTA and CDR2 FQGNSA. The CDR3 extends over 16 amino acids. CDR3 DNA sequence: TGTGCCAGCAGCTCACAGGGACAGGTTAGCAATCAGCCCCAGCATTTT. It encodes CASSSQGQVSNQPQHF.

This chain connects TRBV5-4 to TRBJ1-2; D uncertain. Between the trimmed V and J ends, which lost 4 bases and 0 bases, there was a span of 13 bases. Germline-derived CDR1 and CDR2 are SGHNT and YYREEE (reference sequence). There are 15 residues in the CDR3. As DNA, the CDR3 is TGTGCCAGCAGCCTGGACGTACTGACTAACTATGGCTACACCTTC. Translated, it gives CASSLDVLTNYGYTF.

The chain joins TRBV5-1 to TRBJ2-1, with 9 bases that match TRBD2. CDR1 and CDR2 (germline): SGHRS, YFSETQ. The CDR3 totals 14 residues. The ends lost 5 bases at V and 6 bases at J; junction bases unmatched: 6. CDR3 residues: CASSAGTSINEQFF. Here the CDR3 DNA reads TGCGCCAGCAGTGCCGGGACTAGCATCAATGAGCAGTTCTTC.

This clone was counted a single time. V usage is TRBV13 and J usage is TRBJ1-2; possible D gene TRBD1, 5 bases. Germline V CDR1 and CDR2: PRHDT, FYEKMQ (reference sequence). V was pared by 7 bases and J by 3 bases, with 15 bases between. The CDR3 extends over 14 amino acids. This CDR3 reads CASMGRGSYYGYTF. The CDR3 nucleotides are TGTGCCAGCATGGGCCGGGGGTCGTACTATGGCTACACCTTC.

V gene TRBV27 combines with J gene TRBJ1-2; TRBD1 aligns across 10 bases. The length of the CDR3 is 14 residues. Trimming removed 6 bases from V and 5 bases from J; junction bases left unmatched: 6. The germline CDR1 and CDR2 sequences are MNHEY and SMNVEV (reference sequence). This chain's CDR3 is CASRPGTGVYGYTF. Here the CDR3 DNA reads TGTGCCAGCAGGCCCGGGACAGGGGTTTATGGCTACACCTTC.

The chain uses TRBV24-1 and TRBJ2-5; D call uncertain. Trimming removed 4 bases from V and 2 bases from J, with 7 bases in between. The length of the CDR3 is 13 residues. Per the germline V gene, CDR1 is KGHDR and CDR2 is SFDVKD. The CDR3 DNA is TGTGCCACCAGTGAACTGAAACAAGAGACCCAGTACTTC. Residues: CATSELKQETQYF.

This chain uses TRBV10-3 with TRBJ2-7, with 14 bases lining up with TRBD2. Germline V lookup: CDR1 ENHRY, CDR2 SYGVKD. J was trimmed by 2 bases and V by 8 bases; bases with no gene match: 8. The CDR3 runs to 16 residues. The chain's CDR3 is CAILGTSGSGAYEQYF. CDR3 nucleotides: TGTGCCATCCTTGGGACTAGCGGGAGCGGCGCCTACGAGCAGTACTTC.

J is TRBJ2-7 and V is TRBV14; 12 nucleotides agree with TRBD2. The CDR3 contains 17 residues. In germline, CDR1 is SGHDN, CDR2 FVKESK. V dropped 3 bases and J dropped 4; count of bases not matched to a gene: 10. Here the CDR3 reads CASSQGLAGGIGYEQYF. The CDR3 DNA is TGTGCCAGCAGCCAGGGCCTAGCGGGGGGGATTGGTTACGAGCAGTACTTC.

This chain uses TRBV9 with TRBJ1-2, with a tentative D call TRBD1 (5 bases). CDR3 length equals 15 residues. Trimming pared 5 bases from V and 0 bases from J, leaving 14 bases between. Germline CDR1 SGDLS, CDR2 YYNGEE. CDR3 nucleotide sequence: TGTGCCAGCAGTTTACCCCCGGGGGCTAACTATGGCTACACCTTC. Translated, it gives CASSLPPGANYGYTF.

The chain employs TRBV5-4 and TRBJ2-7; a weak D match, TRBD1 (5 bases). CDR3 size: 13 residues. Trimming pared 1 base from V and 1 base from J, leaving 6 bases between. CDR1 and CDR2 (germline): SGHNT, YYREEE (reference sequence). Here the CDR3 DNA reads TGTGCCAGCAGCTTGTGGACATCCTACGAGCAGTACTTC. It codes for CASSLWTSYEQYF.

The chain is built from TRBV7-9 and TRBJ1-6, with 7 bases lining up with TRBD1. Trimming cost V 2 bases and J 9 bases; bases outside gene matches: 4. The CDR3 extends over 14 amino acids. Germline-derived CDR1 and CDR2 are SEHNR and FQNEAQ (reference sequence). In DNA, the CDR3 is TGTGCCAGCAGCTTAAATACAGGGGTTTCACCCCTCCACTTT. As protein: CASSLNTGVSPLHF.

V and J are TRBV11-2 and TRBJ1-6, with 7 bases matching TRBD1. The CDR3 loop spans 16 amino acids. The germline V gene has CDR1 SGHAT and CDR2 FQNNGV. The V and J ends lost 5 bases and 8 bases, in that order; junction bases with no gene match: 12. The CDR3 DNA reads as TGTGCCAGCAGCCGCAACAGGGGAGGTTGGGATTCACCCCTCCACTTT. Its protein product is CASSRNRGGWDSPLHF.

The chain links TRBV11-2 to TRBJ2-4; 12 positions match TRBD1. CDR3 length: 13 residues. Looked up from germline, CDR1 is SGHAT and CDR2 is FQNNGV. J lost 7 bases, V lost 6 bases, and 1 base had no gene match. As DNA, the CDR3 is TGTGCCAGCAGGGGACAGGGGGCGAACATTCAGTACTTC. Translating gives CASRGQGANIQYF.

This rearrangement joins TRBV25-1 to TRBJ2-1; a weak D match, TRBD2 (5 bases). CDR3 length: 13 amino acids. The germline V gene has CDR1 MGHDK and CDR2 SYGVNS. With 5 bases removed from V and 7 bases from J, the gap between germline ends came to 12 bases. CDR3 bases: TGTGCCAGCAGTCACCCTAGCAGGAATGAGCAGTTCTTC. Its translation: CASSHPSRNEQFF.